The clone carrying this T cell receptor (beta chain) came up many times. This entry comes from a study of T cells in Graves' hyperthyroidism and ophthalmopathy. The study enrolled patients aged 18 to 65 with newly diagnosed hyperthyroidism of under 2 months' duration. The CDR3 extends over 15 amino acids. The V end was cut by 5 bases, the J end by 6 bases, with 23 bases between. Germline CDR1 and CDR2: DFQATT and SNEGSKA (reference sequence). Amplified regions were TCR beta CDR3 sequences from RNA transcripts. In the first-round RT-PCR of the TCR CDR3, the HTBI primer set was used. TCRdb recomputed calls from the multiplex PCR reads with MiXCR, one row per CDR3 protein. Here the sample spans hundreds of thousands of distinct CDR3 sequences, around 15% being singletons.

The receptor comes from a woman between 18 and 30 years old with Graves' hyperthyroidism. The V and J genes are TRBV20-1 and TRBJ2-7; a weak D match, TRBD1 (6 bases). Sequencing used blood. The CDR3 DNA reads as TGCAGTGCTGCGCCCATTACAGGGTCCAAGGTCGAGCAGTACTTC. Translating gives CSAAPITGSKVEQYF.